This TCR beta chain was documented in a study of cytomegalovirus exposure and HLA in healthy donors. Study-wide background: HLA-typed donors were the source of around 85 million unique TCRs held in an early data release.

PCR involved 60 Vbeta and 13 Jbeta primers. Assay: immunoSEQ multiplex PCR; the TCRdb copy retains only in-frame clones and omits some. This sample has roughly 70,000 clones; around 74% occur once, and the top ten carry about an eighth. The length of the CDR3 is 13 residues. Germline V lookup: CDR1 MNHEY, CDR2 SMNVEV (reference sequence). The ends were cut back, 3 bases at V and 4 bases at J, with 7 bases in the middle. Turning to this clone: Antigen specificity is unknown.

General study points: Most CMV-associated TCR beta chains appeared HLA-restricted in a later analysis.

Input material: PBMCs. The sequence was obtained from a human donor in good health. The chain joins TRBV27 to TRBJ2-1; no clear D gene. This CDR3 is CASSFGEYNEQFF. The CDR3 DNA follows: TGTGCCAGCAGTTTTGGAGAATACAATGAGCAGTTCTTC.